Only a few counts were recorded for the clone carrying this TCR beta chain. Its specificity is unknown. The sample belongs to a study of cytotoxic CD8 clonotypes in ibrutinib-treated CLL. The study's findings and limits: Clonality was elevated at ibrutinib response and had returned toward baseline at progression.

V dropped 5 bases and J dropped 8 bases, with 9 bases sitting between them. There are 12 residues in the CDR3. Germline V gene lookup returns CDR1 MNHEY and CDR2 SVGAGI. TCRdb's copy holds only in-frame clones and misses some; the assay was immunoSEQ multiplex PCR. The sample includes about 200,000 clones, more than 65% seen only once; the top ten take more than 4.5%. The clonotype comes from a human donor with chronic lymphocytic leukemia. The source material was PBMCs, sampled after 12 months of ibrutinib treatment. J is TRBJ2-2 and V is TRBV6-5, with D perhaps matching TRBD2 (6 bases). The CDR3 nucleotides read TGTGCCAGCAGTAGGGCGGGAGGGGAGCTGTTTTTT. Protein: CASSRAGGELFF.